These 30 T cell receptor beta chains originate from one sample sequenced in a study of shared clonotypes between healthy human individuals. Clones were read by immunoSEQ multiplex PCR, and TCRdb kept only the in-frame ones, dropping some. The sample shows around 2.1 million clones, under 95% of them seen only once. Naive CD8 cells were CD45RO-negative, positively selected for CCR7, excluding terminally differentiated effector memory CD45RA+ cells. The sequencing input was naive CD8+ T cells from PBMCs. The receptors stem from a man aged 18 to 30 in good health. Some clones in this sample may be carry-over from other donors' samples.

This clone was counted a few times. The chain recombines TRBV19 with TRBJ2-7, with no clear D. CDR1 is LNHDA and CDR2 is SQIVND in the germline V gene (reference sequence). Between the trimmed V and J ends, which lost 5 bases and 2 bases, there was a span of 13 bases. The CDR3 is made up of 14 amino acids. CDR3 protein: CASSPRFGTYEQYF. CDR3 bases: TGTGCCAGTAGTCCGCGATTTGGGACCTACGAGCAGTACTTC.

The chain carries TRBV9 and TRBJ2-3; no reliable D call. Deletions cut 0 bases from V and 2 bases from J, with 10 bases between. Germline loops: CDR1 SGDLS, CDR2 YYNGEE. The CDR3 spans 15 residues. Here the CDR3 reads CASSVGAALTDTQYF. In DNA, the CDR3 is TGTGCCAGCAGCGTAGGGGCAGCTCTCACAGATACGCAGTATTTT.

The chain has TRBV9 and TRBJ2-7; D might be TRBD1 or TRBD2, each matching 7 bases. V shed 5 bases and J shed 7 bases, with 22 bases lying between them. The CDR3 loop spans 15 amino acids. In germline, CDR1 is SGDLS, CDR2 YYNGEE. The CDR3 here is CASSGTAGTWREQYF. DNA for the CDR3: TGTGCCAGCAGTGGGACAGCGGGGACGTGGAGGGAGCAGTACTTC.

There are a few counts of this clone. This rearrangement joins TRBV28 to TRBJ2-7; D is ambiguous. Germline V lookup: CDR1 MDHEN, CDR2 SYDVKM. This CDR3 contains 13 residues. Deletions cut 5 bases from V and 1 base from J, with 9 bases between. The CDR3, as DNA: TGTGCCAGCAGTCTTCCCTTATCCTACGAGCAGTACTTC. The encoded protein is CASSLPLSYEQYF.

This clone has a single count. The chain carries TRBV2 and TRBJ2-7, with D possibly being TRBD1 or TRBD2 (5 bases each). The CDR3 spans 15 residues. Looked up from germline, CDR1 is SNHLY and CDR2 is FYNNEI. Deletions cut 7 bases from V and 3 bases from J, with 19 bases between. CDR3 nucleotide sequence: TGTGCCAGCATTAAATTCCGGGACGGTGGCTACGAGCAGTACTTC. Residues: CASIKFRDGGYEQYF.

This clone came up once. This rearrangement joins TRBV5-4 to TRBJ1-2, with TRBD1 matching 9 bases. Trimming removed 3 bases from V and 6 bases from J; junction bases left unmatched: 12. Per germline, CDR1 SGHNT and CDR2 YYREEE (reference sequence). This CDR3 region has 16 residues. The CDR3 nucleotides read TGTGCCAGCAGCTCCCGAGGGGACAGGGTCACGGATGGCTACACCTTC. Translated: CASSSRGDRVTDGYTF. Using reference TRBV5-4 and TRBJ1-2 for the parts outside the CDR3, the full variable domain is ETGVTQSPTHLIKTRGQQVTLRCSSQSGHNTVSWYQQALGQGPQFIFQYYREEENGRGNFPPRFSGLQFPNYSSELNVNALELDDSALYLCASSSRGDRVTDGYTFGSGTRLTVV.

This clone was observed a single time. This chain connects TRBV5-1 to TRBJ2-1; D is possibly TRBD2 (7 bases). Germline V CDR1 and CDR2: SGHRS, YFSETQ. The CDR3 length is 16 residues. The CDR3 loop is CATGGGEGLGYNEQFF. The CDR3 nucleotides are TGCGCGACTGGCGGGGGCGAAGGATTAGGCTACAATGAGCAGTTCTTC.

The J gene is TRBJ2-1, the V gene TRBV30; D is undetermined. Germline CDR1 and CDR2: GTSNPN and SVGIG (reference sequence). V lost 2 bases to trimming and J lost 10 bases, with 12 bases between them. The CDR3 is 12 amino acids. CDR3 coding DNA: TGTGCCTGGAGTTTTGGGATTGTCGAGCAGTTCTTC. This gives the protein CAWSFGIVEQFF.

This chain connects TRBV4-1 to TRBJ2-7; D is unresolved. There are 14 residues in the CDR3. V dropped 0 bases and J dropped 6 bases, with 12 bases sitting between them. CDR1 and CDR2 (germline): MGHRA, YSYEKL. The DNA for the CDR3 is TGCGCCAGCAGCCAAGATCGGACGACGGGCGAGCAGTACTTC. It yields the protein CASSQDRTTGEQYF.

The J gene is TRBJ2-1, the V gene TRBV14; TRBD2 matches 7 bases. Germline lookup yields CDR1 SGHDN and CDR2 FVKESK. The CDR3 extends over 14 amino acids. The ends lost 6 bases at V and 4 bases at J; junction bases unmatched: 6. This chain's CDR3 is CASSPLAEYNEQFF. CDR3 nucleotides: TGTGCCAGCAGTCCTCTAGCGGAGTACAATGAGCAGTTCTTC.

Written as DNA, the CDR3 is TGTGCCAGCAGTGCAGGGGGAGAGGGGCAGTTCTTC. Its protein is CASSAGGEGQFF. This sequence joins TRBV7-9 and TRBJ2-1; the match to TRBD1 covers 7 bases. With V trimmed by 6 bases and J by 12 bases, 8 bases remained unmatched. The germline gives CDR1 SEHNR, CDR2 FQNEAQ (reference sequence). The CDR3 is made up of 12 amino acids.

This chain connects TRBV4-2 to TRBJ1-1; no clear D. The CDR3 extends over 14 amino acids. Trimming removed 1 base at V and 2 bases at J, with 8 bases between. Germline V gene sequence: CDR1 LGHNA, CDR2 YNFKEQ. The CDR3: CASSQVRRNTEAFF. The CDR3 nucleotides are TGTGCCAGCAGCCAAGTCCGGCGAAACACTGAAGCTTTCTTT.

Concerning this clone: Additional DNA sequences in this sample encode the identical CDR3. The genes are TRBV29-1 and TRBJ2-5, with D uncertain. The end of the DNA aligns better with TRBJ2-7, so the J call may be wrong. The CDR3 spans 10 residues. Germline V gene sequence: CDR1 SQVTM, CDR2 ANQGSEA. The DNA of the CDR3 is TGCAGCGTTGTTATCTACGAGCAGTACTTC. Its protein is CSVVIYEQYF.

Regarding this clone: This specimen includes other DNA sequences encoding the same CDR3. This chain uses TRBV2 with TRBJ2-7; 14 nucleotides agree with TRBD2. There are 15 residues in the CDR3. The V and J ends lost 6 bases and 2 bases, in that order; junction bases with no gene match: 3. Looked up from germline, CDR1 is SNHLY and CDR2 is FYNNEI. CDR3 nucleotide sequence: TGTGCCAGCAGGGAGGGACTAGCGGGAGCCTACGAGCAGTACTTC. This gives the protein CASREGLAGAYEQYF. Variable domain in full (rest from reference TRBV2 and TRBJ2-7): EPEVTQTPSHQVTQMGQEVILRCVPISNHLYFYWYRQILGQKVEFLVSFYNNEISEKSEIFDDQFSVERPDGSNFTLKIRSTKLEDSAMYFCASREGLAGAYEQYFGPGTRLTVT.

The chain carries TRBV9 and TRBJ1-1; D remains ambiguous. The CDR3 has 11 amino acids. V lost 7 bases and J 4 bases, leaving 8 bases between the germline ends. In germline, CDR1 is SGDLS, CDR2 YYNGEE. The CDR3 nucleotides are TGTGCCAGCGGGAGTGGCACTGAAGCTTTCTTT. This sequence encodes CASGSGTEAFF.

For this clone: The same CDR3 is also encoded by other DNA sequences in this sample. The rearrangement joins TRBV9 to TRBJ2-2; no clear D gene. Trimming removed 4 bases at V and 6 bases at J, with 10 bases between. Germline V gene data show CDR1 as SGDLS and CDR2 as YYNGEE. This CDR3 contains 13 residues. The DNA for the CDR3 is TGTGCCAGCAGCACGTCGGGTGCCGGGGAGCTGTTTTTT. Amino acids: CASSTSGAGELFF.

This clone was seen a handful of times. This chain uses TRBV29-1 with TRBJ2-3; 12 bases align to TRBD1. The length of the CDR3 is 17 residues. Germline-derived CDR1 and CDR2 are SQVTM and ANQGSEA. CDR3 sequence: CINSGGQGAPTTDTQYF. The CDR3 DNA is TGCATCAACTCTGGGGGACAGGGGGCGCCAACCACAGATACGCAGTATTTT.

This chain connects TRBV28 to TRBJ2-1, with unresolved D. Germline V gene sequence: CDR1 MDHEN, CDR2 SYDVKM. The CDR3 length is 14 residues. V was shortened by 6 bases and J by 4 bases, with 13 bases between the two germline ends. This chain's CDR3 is CASSRLAEYNEQFF. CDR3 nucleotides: TGTGCCAGCAGCAGACTGGCGGAGTACAATGAGCAGTTCTTC.

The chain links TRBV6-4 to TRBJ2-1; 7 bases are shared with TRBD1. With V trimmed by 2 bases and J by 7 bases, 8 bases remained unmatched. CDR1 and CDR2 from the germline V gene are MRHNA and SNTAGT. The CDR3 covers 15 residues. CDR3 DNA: TGTGCCAGCAGTGACAACCGGGACAGTCGGAATGAGCAGTTCTTC. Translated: CASSDNRDSRNEQFF.

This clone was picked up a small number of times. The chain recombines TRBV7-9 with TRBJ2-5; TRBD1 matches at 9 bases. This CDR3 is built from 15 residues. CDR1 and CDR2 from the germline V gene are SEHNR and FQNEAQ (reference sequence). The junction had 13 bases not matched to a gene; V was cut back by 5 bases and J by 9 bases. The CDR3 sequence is CASSGPGQGLGAQYF. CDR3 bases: TGTGCCAGCAGCGGCCCGGGACAGGGCCTGGGGGCCCAGTACTTC.

The CDR3 nucleotides are TGTGCCAGCAGCACGCGGACTAGCGGGAGTGATACGCAGTATTTT. Translated: CASSTRTSGSDTQYF. V gene TRBV14 combines with J gene TRBJ2-3; TRBD2 aligns across 13 bases. The CDR3 is made up of 15 amino acids. The J segment lost 6 bases and the V segment lost 5 bases, leaving 5 bases of the junction unmatched. Germline V CDR1 and CDR2: SGHDN, FVKESK.

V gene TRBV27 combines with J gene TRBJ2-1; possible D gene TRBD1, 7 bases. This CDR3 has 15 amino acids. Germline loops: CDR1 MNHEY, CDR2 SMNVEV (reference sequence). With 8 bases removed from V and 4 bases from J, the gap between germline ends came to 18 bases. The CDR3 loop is CASQPRGTAYNEQFF. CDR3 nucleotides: TGTGCCAGCCAACCCCGGGGGACAGCGTACAATGAGCAGTTCTTC.

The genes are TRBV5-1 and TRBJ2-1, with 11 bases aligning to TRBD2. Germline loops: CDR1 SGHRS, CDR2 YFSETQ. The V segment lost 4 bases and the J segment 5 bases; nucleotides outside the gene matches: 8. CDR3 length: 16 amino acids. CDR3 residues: CASSLFSGRADNEQFF. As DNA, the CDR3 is TGCGCCAGCAGCCTATTTAGCGGGAGGGCCGACAATGAGCAGTTCTTC. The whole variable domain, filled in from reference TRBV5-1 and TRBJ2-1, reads KAGVTQTPRYLIKTRGQQVTLSCSPISGHRSVSWYQQTPGQGLQFLFEYFSETQRNKGNFPGRFSGRQFSNSRSEMNVSTLELGDSALYLCASSLFSGRADNEQFFGPGTRLTVL.

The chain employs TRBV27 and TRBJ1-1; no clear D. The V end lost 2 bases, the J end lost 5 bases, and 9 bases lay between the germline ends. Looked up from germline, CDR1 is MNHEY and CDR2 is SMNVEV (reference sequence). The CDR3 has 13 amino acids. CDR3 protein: CASSLAAWTEAFF. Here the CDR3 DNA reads TGTGCCAGCAGTTTAGCAGCCTGGACTGAAGCTTTCTTT.

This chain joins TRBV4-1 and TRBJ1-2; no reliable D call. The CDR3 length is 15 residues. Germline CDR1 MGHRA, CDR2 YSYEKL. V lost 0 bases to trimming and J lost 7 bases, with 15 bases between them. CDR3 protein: CASSQDSGPPIGYTF. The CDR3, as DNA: TGCGCCAGCAGCCAAGATTCAGGACCGCCGATTGGCTACACCTTC.

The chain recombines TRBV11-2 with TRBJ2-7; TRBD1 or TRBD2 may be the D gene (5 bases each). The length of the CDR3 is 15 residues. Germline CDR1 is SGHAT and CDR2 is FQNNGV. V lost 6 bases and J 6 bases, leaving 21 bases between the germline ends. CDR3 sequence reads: CASSKIRGVDSEQYF. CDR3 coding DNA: TGTGCCAGCAGTAAGATACGGGGCGTGGATTCCGAGCAGTACTTC.

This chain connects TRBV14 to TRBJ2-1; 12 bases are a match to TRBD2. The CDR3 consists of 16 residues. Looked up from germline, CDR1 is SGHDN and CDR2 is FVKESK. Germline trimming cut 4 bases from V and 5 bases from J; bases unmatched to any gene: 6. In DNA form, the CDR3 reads TGTGCCAGCAGCCCGCCTAGCGGGAGGGCAAACAATGAGCAGTTCTTC. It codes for CASSPPSGRANNEQFF. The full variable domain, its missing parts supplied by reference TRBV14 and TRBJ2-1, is EAGVTQFPSHSVIEKGQTVTLRCDPISGHDNLYWYRRVMGKEIKFLLHFVKESKQDESGMPNNRFLAERTGGTYSTLKVQPAELEDSGVYFCASSPPSGRANNEQFFGPGTRLTVL.

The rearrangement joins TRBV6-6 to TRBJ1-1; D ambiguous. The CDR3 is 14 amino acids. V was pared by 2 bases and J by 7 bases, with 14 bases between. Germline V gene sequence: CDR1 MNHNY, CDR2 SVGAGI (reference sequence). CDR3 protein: CASSYAYLIVEAFF. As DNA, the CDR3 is TGTGCCAGCAGTTACGCTTATCTGATAGTTGAAGCTTTCTTT.

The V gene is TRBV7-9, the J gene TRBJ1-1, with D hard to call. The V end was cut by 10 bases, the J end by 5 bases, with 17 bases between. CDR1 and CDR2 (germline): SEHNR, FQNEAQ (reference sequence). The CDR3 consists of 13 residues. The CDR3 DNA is TGTGCCACCAGTCCGGGGTTGGAAACTGAAGCTTTCTTT. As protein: CATSPGLETEAFF.

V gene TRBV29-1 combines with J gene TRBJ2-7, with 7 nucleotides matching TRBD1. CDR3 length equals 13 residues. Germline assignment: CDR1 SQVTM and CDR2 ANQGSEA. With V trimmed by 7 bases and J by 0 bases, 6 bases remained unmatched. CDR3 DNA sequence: TGCAGCGGCCGACAGGGACCCTCCTACGAGCAGTACTTC. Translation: CSGRQGPSYEQYF.